One sample yielded the 27 T cell receptor beta chains listed below, sequenced in a study of blood T cell repertoires in COVID-19 (dated by TCRdb to 2019 to 2021). Library generation was performed with the immunoSEQ multiplex PCR assay. TCRdb holds this immuneACCESS table with in-frame rearrangements only. Some clones are missing; in checked studies, unresolved V genes explain under half, and the rest has no known cause. The sample contains about 91,000 clones, roughly four fifths of them found a single time. The top ten constitute 6.5% to 8.5% of the sample. Sequenced: peripheral blood. Every receptor here comes from a man aged 50 to 60 with active or convalescent COVID-19.

This chain uses TRBV5-1 with TRBJ2-7; tentatively, D is TRBD2 (5 bases). V lost 4 bases and J 3 bases, leaving 17 bases between the germline ends. The CDR3 length is 15 residues. Looked up from germline, CDR1 is SGHRS and CDR2 is YFSETQ. As DNA, the CDR3 is TGCGCCAGCAGCCCATGGGGAGCTGCCGACTACGAGCAGTACTTC. Protein sequence: CASSPWGAADYEQYF. The complete variable domain, with remaining parts taken from reference TRBV5-1 and TRBJ2-7, reads KAGVTQTPRYLIKTRGQQVTLSCSPISGHRSVSWYQQTPGQGLQFLFEYFSETQRNKGNFPGRFSGRQFSNSRSEMNVSTLELGDSALYLCASSPWGAADYEQYFGPGTRLTVT.

The rearrangement links TRBV5-1 to TRBJ2-3; 7 bases map to TRBD1. Per germline, CDR1 SGHRS and CDR2 YFSETQ. Losses at the gene ends were 4 bases for V and 1 base for J; bases not matched to a gene: 6. The CDR3 contains 15 residues. The CDR3 DNA reads as TGCGCCAGCAGCGGGGCCGGGACAGGCACAGATACGCAGTATTTT. This sequence encodes CASSGAGTGTDTQYF.

This clone has a handful of counts. This sequence joins TRBV12-3 or TRBV12-4 and TRBJ1-6; unclear D gene. The CDR3 is 13 residues long. The ends were cut back, 2 bases at V and 10 bases at J, with 9 bases in the middle. The DNA of the CDR3 is TGTGCCAGCAGTTTACTAGACCGATCACCCCTCCACTTT. Translated, it gives CASSLLDRSPLHF.

The chain uses TRBV6-2 or TRBV6-3 and TRBJ2-2, with TRBD1 matching over 9 bases. Trimming removed 4 bases from V and 0 bases from J; junction bases left unmatched: 3. Germline V gene lookup returns CDR1 MNHEY and CDR2 SVGEGT. The length of the CDR3 is 16 residues. CDR3 in DNA: TGTGCCAGCAGTTGGGACAGGGTTCCGAACACCGGGGAGCTGTTTTTT. Protein: CASSWDRVPNTGELFF.

This chain connects TRBV24-1 to TRBJ1-2; TRBD1 matches at 11 bases. The V gene's germline CDR1 is KGHDR and CDR2 SFDVKD. V trimming: 5 bases; J trimming: 0 bases; junction bases outside the gene matches: 7. The CDR3 loop spans 17 amino acids. CDR3 DNA: TGTGCCACCAGTGGTTACGGGACAGGGGGGGCTAACTATGGCTACACCTTC. It specifies CATSGYGTGGANYGYTF.

The chain employs TRBV4-3 and TRBJ2-7; TRBD2 agrees at 8 bases. Looked up from germline, CDR1 is LGHNA and CDR2 is YSLEER. V lost 2 bases and J lost 2; bases outside the gene matches: 8. This CDR3 is built from 16 residues. The CDR3: CASSQRPAGATYEQYF. The CDR3 DNA follows: TGCGCCAGCAGCCAACGCCCAGCGGGGGCGACCTACGAGCAGTACTTC.

The chain recombines TRBV5-6 with TRBJ2-5; D gene ambiguous. With 0 bases removed from V and 3 bases from J, the gap between germline ends came to 9 bases. This CDR3 has 14 residues. Germline CDR1 SGHDT, CDR2 YYEEEE. CDR3 bases: TGTGCCAGCAGCTTGGACAGTAGTGAAGAGACCCAGTACTTC. Its protein is CASSLDSSEETQYF.

This clone was seen a single time. The V and J genes are TRBV6-1 and TRBJ2-7; no clear D gene. Germline CDR1 reads MNHNS; CDR2 reads SASEGT. The CDR3 has 12 residues. The V end was cut by 2 bases, the J end by 3 bases, with 5 bases between. The CDR3 region is CASSEYNYEQYV. The CDR3 DNA reads TGTGCCAGCAGTGAATACAACTACGAGCAGTACGTC.

The chain joins TRBV21-1 to TRBJ1-4; the table's D call TRBD1 went unverified against the DNA. TRBV21-1 is annotated as a pseudogene. The CDR3 is 18 residues long. Here the CDR3 DNA reads TGTGCCAGCAGCAAAGAGAATACAGGGGAAACAACTAATGAAAAACTGTTTTTT. Translation gives CASSKENTGETTNEKLFF.

This rearrangement joins TRBV6-5 to TRBJ2-3; no reliable D call. Trimming pared 6 bases from V and 4 bases from J, leaving 11 bases between. Germline CDR1 is MNHEY and CDR2 is SVGAGI. The CDR3 has 13 residues. CDR3 DNA: TGTGCCAGCAGCCGGCTTCGGGCAGATACGCAGTATTTT. It translates to CASSRLRADTQYF.

The rearrangement uses TRBV19 and TRBJ2-2; possibly TRBD2 for D (6 bases). V lost 7 bases and J lost 6, with 21 bases in between. CDR1 LNHDA and CDR2 SQIVND come from the germline V gene (reference sequence). The CDR3 loop spans 16 amino acids. The CDR3 DNA reads as TGTGCCAGTAAACCCTGGGCGGGGATTGAGGCCGGGGAGCTGTTTTTT. It translates to CASKPWAGIEAGELFF. The whole variable domain, remainder taken from reference TRBV19 and TRBJ2-2, is DGGITQSPKYLFRKEGQNVTLSCEQNLNHDAMYWYRQDPGQGLRLIYYSQIVNDFQKGDIAEGYSVSREKKESFPLTVTSAQKNPTAFYLCASKPWAGIEAGELFFGEGSRLTVL.

This clone turned up a few times. The V call is TRBV4-1, the J call TRBJ2-3; 9 nucleotides match TRBD2. The V and J ends lost 3 bases and 4 bases, in that order; junction bases with no gene match: 8. The CDR3 contains 16 residues. CDR1 and CDR2 (germline): MGHRA, YSYEKL. The CDR3 DNA follows: TGCGCCAGCAGCCAGGAATACGGCGGGGGGGCAGATACGCAGTATTTT. Protein sequence: CASSQEYGGGADTQYF.

The chain employs TRBV28 and TRBJ1-1; TRBD1 might be the D (6 bases). This CDR3 spans 15 amino acids. Germline CDR1 and CDR2: MDHEN and SYDVKM. V dropped 1 base and J dropped 1 base, with 10 bases sitting between them. The CDR3 here is CASSLSGTTNTEAFF. CDR3 DNA: TGTGCCAGCAGTTTATCGGGGACAACGAACACTGAAGCTTTCTTT.

This chain connects TRBV7-9 to TRBJ1-2; D possibly corresponds to TRBD1 (6 bases). Per the germline V gene, CDR1 is SEHNR and CDR2 is FQNEAQ (reference sequence). Trimming took 4 bases from V and 0 from J, leaving 9 bases between them. The CDR3 runs 14 residues. Here the CDR3 reads CASSSGTTNYGYTF. DNA for the CDR3: TGTGCCAGCAGCTCCGGGACAACTAACTATGGCTACACCTTC.

The chain has TRBV7-2 and TRBJ2-7; TRBD2 agrees at 8 bases. The CDR3 contains 17 residues. Trimming removed 4 bases from V and 0 bases from J; junction bases left unmatched: 11. Germline CDR1 SGHTA, CDR2 FQGNSA. CDR3 protein: CASSSLPGGASSYEQYF. The CDR3, as DNA: TGTGCCAGCAGCTCCCTCCCCGGGGGGGCGAGCTCCTACGAGCAGTACTTC.

The chain couples TRBV28 to TRBJ2-7; 11 bases line up with TRBD2. Germline V gene data show CDR1 as MDHEN and CDR2 as SYDVKM. The CDR3 is 13 amino acids. V lost 7 bases to trimming and J lost 4 bases; unmatched junction nucleotides: 3. The CDR3: CASNSGGAYEQYF. The CDR3 nucleotides are TGTGCCAGCAATAGCGGGGGGGCTTACGAGCAGTACTTC.

This chain uses TRBV5-1 with TRBJ2-1; 10 nucleotides agree with TRBD2. The CDR3 has 16 residues. The V gene's germline CDR1 is SGHRS and CDR2 YFSETQ. Trimming at V came to 5 bases and at J to 2 bases, leaving 7 bases not matched to a gene. The CDR3 DNA reads as TGCGCCAGCAGGGTTAGCGGGGGGTGGACCTACAATGAGCAGTTCTTC. Protein sequence: CASRVSGGWTYNEQFF.

This clone was seen a few times. The chain couples TRBV5-1 to TRBJ2-7; 8 positions match TRBD1. CDR3 length: 14 amino acids. CDR1 and CDR2 from the germline V gene are SGHRS and YFSETQ. Losses at the gene ends were 4 bases for V and 6 bases for J; bases not matched to a gene: 9. The CDR3 DNA reads as TGCGCCAGCAGCATAAGCCCGACAGGGGCCGAGCAGTACTTC. Translated: CASSISPTGAEQYF.

In DNA, the CDR3 is TGTGCCAGCAGCCCGTCACTAGCGGGGGGGCATTCGCAGTATTTT. Translation: CASSPSLAGGHSQYF. The gene calls are TRBV11-2 and TRBJ2-3; 13 bases line up with TRBD2. Trimming cost V 5 bases and J 10 bases; bases outside gene matches: 9. The germline V gene encodes CDR1 SGHAT and CDR2 FQNNGV. The CDR3 runs 15 residues.

This chain uses TRBV6-1 with TRBJ1-2; D uncertain. CDR3 length equals 13 residues. V lost 3 bases and J 3 bases, leaving 8 bases between the germline ends. The germline CDR1 and CDR2 sequences are MNHNS and SASEGT. This CDR3 reads CASSETKDYGYTF. The CDR3 bases are TGTGCCAGCAGTGAGACAAAGGACTATGGCTACACCTTC.

The DNA of the CDR3 is TGTGCCAGCAACCTCCAGCCGGGTGAGACCCAGTACTTC. Translation gives CASNLQPGETQYF. V is TRBV9 and J is TRBJ2-5; D remains unclear. Germline values: CDR1 SGDLS, CDR2 YYNGEE. V lost 6 bases and J lost 5, with 14 bases in between. The CDR3 runs 13 residues. Using reference TRBV9 and TRBJ2-5 for the parts outside the CDR3, the full variable domain is DSGVTQTPKHLITATGQRVTLRCSPRSGDLSVYWYQQSLDQGLQFLIQYYNGEERAKGNILERFSAQQFPDLHSELNLSSLELGDSALYFCASNLQPGETQYFGPGTRLLVL.

The gene calls are TRBV5-1 and TRBJ1-1; 8 nucleotides line up with TRBD1. The CDR3 spans 14 residues. Germline CDR1 and CDR2: SGHRS and YFSETQ. Germline trimming cut 2 bases from V and 1 base from J; bases unmatched to any gene: 1. As DNA, the CDR3 is TGCGCCAGCAGCTTTCAGGGGGCGAACACTGAAGCTTTCTTT. As protein: CASSFQGANTEAFF.

The chain recombines TRBV6-2 or TRBV6-3 with TRBJ1-1, with D perhaps matching TRBD1 (6 bases). V gave up 5 bases and J gave up 4 bases, with 11 bases separating them. CDR3 length: 13 amino acids. Germline V gene sequence: CDR1 MNHEY, CDR2 SVGEGT. CDR3 region: CASSPQGSTEAFF. The CDR3 nucleotides read TGTGCCAGCAGTCCACAGGGTAGCACTGAAGCTTTCTTT.

The chain employs TRBV19 and TRBJ2-6; no firm D call. This CDR3 is built from 15 residues. V was cut by 2 bases and J by 0 bases, with 5 bases left in between. Per germline, CDR1 LNHDA and CDR2 SQIVND (reference sequence). The CDR3 sequence: CASSISVSGANVLTF. The DNA of the CDR3 is TGTGCCAGTAGTATATCGGTCTCTGGGGCCAACGTCCTGACTTTC.

This clone was found many times. V usage is TRBV15 and J usage is TRBJ2-1; 8 bases map to TRBD2. Germline lookup yields CDR1 LNHNV and CDR2 YYDKDF (reference sequence). The CDR3 runs to 13 residues. J lost 6 bases, V lost 5 bases, and 3 bases had no gene match. The CDR3 spells CATSRGGPNEQFF. The CDR3 DNA reads as TGTGCCACCAGCCGGGGGGGGCCCAATGAGCAGTTCTTC.

V is TRBV6-5 and J is TRBJ2-7; 7 positions match TRBD2. Germline V gene data show CDR1 as MNHEY and CDR2 as SVGAGI. Trimming cost V 6 bases and J 3 bases; bases outside gene matches: 5. This CDR3 is 13 amino acids long. The CDR3 DNA sequence: TGTGCCAGCAGGAGGGAGGGGAGCTACGAGCAGTACGTC. Residues: CASRREGSYEQYV.

This clone has only one observation. The chain links TRBV28 to TRBJ1-2, with 8 bases fitting TRBD1. Germline-derived CDR1 and CDR2 are MDHEN and SYDVKM. Losses at the gene ends were 1 base for V and 7 bases for J; bases not matched to a gene: 8. This CDR3 region has 15 residues. The CDR3 region is CASSLSGTGKFGYTF. CDR3 DNA: TGTGCCAGCAGTTTATCCGGGACAGGCAAGTTTGGCTACACCTTC.